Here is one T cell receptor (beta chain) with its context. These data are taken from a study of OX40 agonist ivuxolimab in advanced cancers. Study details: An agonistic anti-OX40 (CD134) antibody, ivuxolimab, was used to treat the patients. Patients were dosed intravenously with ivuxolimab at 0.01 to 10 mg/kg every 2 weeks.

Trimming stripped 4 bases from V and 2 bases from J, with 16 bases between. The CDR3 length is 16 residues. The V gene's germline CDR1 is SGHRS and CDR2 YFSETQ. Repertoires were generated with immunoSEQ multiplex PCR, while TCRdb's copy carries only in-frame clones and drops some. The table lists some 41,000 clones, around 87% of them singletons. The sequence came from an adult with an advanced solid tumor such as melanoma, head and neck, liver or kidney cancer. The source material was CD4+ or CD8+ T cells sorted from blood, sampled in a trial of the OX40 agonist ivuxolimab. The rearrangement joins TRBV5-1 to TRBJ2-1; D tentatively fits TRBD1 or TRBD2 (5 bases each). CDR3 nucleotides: TGCGCCAGCAGCAGCCCTTCGGGACGGACCTACAATGAGCAGTTCTTC. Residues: CASSSPSGRTYNEQFF.